The T cell receptor beta chain under discussion was sequenced for a study of technical replicates of blood from four donors. Clones were read by immunoSEQ multiplex PCR, and TCRdb kept only the in-frame ones, dropping some. The repertoire includes tens of thousands of clones, 91% of them detected once, and 0.35% to 0.4% sits in the top ten. The sequencing sample was made of T cells isolated from PBMCs. The TCR comes from a human donor in good health. Some clones in this sample may be carry-over from other donors' samples.

In DNA, the CDR3 is TGTGCCAGCTCTCAACCGGGTGAGCAGTTCTTC. It yields the protein CASSQPGEQFF. This sequence joins TRBV18 and TRBJ2-1, with D hard to call. V shed 6 bases and J shed 9 bases, with 9 bases lying between them. Germline values: CDR1 KGHSH, CDR2 LQKENI. The CDR3 has 11 residues.